One sample yielded the 10 T cell receptor beta chains listed below, sequenced in a study of Graves' ophthalmopathy and Graves' hyperthyroidism. RNA transcripts were the template, and TCR beta CDR3 regions were amplified from them. Second-round multiplex PCR came after a first-round RT-PCR that employed HTBI primers. TCRdb reprocessed the multiplex PCR reads via MiXCR and lists one record per CDR3 protein. The sample consists of about 600,000 distinct CDR3 sequences, 39% of them appearing once. The sample consisted of peripheral blood or thyroid tissue (not recorded which). The receptors come from an adult man with Graves' hyperthyroidism.

The chain carries TRBV6-5 and TRBJ2-7, with TRBD2 identical over 7 bases. The CDR3 spans 15 residues. The germline CDR1 and CDR2 sequences are MNHEY and SVGAGI. Trimming removed 0 bases from V and 4 bases from J; junction bases left unmatched: 6. CDR3 sequence reads: CASSYSVLAEYEQYF. The CDR3 nucleotides read TGTGCCAGCAGTTACTCGGTGCTAGCGGAATACGAGCAGTACTTC.

This clonotype was seen repeatedly, ten times or more. V usage is TRBV6-5 and J usage is TRBJ1-1; tentatively, D is TRBD1 (5 bases). Germline V gene sequence: CDR1 MNHEY, CDR2 SVGAGI. Trimming stripped 5 bases from V and 1 base from J, with 11 bases between. The CDR3 loop spans 14 amino acids. The CDR3 nucleotides are TGTGCCAGCAGTGCGGACGGGGGGAACACTGAAGCTTTCTTT. This gives the protein CASSADGGNTEAFF.

The chain joins TRBV29-1 to TRBJ2-5; TRBD1 or TRBD2 may be the D gene (5 bases each). Trimming took off 6 bases at V and 5 bases at J, with 16 bases between the two ends. CDR1 is SQVTM, CDR2 ANQGSEA, per germline. The CDR3 runs 13 residues. CDR3 loop: CSVAGGGDETQYF. CDR3 bases: TGCAGCGTGGCCGGTGGGGGTGATGAGACCCAGTACTTC.

This clonotype showed up many times. The CDR3 nucleotides are TGTGCCAGCATGCCCGCAGGGGACACCGGGGAGCTGTTTTTT. Its translation is CASMPAGDTGELFF. The chain recombines TRBV14 with TRBJ2-2; D possibly corresponds to TRBD1 (6 bases). The V gene lost 7 bases and the J gene lost 3 bases, with 12 bases spanning the gap. The CDR3 sequence is 14 residues long. CDR1 SGHDN and CDR2 FVKESK come from the germline V gene.

This clonotype has at least ten counts. V is TRBV7-9 and J is TRBJ1-2; a possible D gene is TRBD1 (6 bases). Per the germline V gene, CDR1 is SEHNR and CDR2 is FQNEAQ (reference sequence). The CDR3 is 14 residues long. V dropped 1 base and J dropped 4 bases, with 10 bases sitting between them. CDR3 amino acids: CASSLGQGIYGYTF. The CDR3 nucleotides read TGTGCCAGCAGCTTAGGTCAGGGGATCTATGGCTACACCTTC.

This clonotype was found many times. This CDR3 reads CSARDLRDDYGYTF. The CDR3 region has the DNA TGCAGTGCTAGAGATCTTCGGGATGACTATGGCTACACCTTC. This chain connects TRBV20-1 to TRBJ1-2; no clear D. The V gene's germline CDR1 is DFQATT and CDR2 SNEGSKA (reference sequence). V dropped 0 bases and J dropped 3 bases, with 11 bases sitting between them. This CDR3 comprises 14 residues.

V is TRBV7-3 and J is TRBJ2-3; D not certain. Between the trimmed V and J ends, which lost 3 bases and 0 bases, there was a span of 7 bases. This CDR3 comprises 14 residues. Germline V lookup: CDR1 SGHTA, CDR2 FQGTGA. DNA of the CDR3: TGTGCCAGCAGCTTGTTGGGAAGCACAGATACGCAGTATTTT. Translating it yields CASSLLGSTDTQYF.

This clonotype was detected only a few times. The chain uses TRBV6-5 and TRBJ1-6; 9 bases fit TRBD1. The CDR3 spans 16 residues. V lost 5 bases and J lost 10; bases outside the gene matches: 12. Looked up from germline, CDR1 is MNHEY and CDR2 is SVGAGI. CDR3 in amino acids: CASSQVLGTGRSPLHF. CDR3 DNA: TGTGCCAGCAGTCAAGTTCTCGGGACAGGGCGCTCACCCCTCCACTTT.

At least ten counts were recorded for this clonotype. The V and J genes are TRBV4-2 and TRBJ2-7, with a possible D match to TRBD1 (6 bases). There are 15 residues in the CDR3. Germline V gives CDR1 LGHNA, CDR2 YNFKEQ. Trimming took 4 bases from V and 2 from J, leaving 15 bases between them. Here the CDR3 reads CASSPQTGPTYEQYF. The CDR3 DNA reads as TGTGCCAGCAGCCCGCAGACAGGTCCGACCTACGAGCAGTACTTC.

J is TRBJ2-3 and V is TRBV7-9; 9 bases align to TRBD2. The CDR3 has 16 amino acids. CDR1 is SEHNR and CDR2 is FQNEAQ in the germline V gene (reference sequence). The V gene end was trimmed by 6 bases and the J gene end by 1 base; junction bases not matched to a gene: 8. The CDR3: CASRAGGNIGTDTQYF. In nucleotides, the CDR3 is TGTGCCAGCAGGGCGGGGGGGAACATTGGCACAGATACGCAGTATTTT.